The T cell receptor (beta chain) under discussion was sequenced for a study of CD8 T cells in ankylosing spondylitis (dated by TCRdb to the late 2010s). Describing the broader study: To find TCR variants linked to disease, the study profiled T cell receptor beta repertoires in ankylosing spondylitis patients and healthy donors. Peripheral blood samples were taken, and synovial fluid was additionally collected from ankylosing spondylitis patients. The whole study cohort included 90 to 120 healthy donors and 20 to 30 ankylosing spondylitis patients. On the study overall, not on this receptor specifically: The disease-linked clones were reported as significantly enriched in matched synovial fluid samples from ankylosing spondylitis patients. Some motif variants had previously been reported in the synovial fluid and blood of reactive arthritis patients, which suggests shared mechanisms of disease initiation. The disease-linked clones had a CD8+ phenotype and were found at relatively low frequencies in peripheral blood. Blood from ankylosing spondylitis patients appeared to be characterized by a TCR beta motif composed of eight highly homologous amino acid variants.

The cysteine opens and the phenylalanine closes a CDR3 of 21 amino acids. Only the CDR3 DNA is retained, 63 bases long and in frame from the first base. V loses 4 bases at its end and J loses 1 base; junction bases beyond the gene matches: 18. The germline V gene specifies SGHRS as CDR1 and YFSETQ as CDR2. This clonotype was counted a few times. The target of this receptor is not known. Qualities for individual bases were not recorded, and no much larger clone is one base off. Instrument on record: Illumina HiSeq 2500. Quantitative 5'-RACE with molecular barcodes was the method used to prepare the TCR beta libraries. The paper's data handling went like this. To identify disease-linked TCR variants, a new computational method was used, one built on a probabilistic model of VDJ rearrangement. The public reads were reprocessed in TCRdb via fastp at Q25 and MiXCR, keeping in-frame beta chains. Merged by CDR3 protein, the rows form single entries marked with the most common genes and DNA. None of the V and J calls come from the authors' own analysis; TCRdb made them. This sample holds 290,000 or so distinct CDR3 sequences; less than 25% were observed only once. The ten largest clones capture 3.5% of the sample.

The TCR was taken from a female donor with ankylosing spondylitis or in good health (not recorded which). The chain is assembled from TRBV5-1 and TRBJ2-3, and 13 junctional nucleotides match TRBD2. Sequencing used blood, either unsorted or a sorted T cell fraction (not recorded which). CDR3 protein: CASSPGVTSGRPLPRTDTQYF. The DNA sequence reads TGCGCCAGCAGCCCGGGGGTGACTAGCGGGAGGCCCCTCCCCCGCACAGATACGCAGTATTTT.